These 12 T cell receptor beta chains originate from one sample sequenced in a study of cytomegalovirus exposure and HLA in healthy donors. Clones were sequenced by immunoSEQ multiplex PCR, and TCRdb holds only the in-frame ones, with some missing. The sample contains about 250,000 clones, more than 75% of which appear only once. What was sequenced was PBMCs. The receptors come from a man aged 18-30 years in good health and CMV-seropositive.

The chain couples TRBV6-5 to TRBJ1-5; TRBD1 matches 7 bases. J gave up 6 bases and V 6 bases, and 8 bases lay outside the gene matches. Germline CDR1 is MNHEY and CDR2 is SVGAGI. CDR3 size: 14 residues. The CDR3 sequence: CASSDVRGGQPQHF. The DNA for the CDR3 is TGTGCCAGCAGCGATGTCAGGGGGGGTCAGCCCCAGCATTTT.

The chain carries TRBV28 and TRBJ2-1, with D perhaps TRBD1 or TRBD2 (5 bases each). The CDR3 length is 14 residues. Looked up from germline, CDR1 is MDHEN and CDR2 is SYDVKM. The V gene lost 6 bases and the J gene lost 7 bases, with 16 bases spanning the gap. Here the CDR3 DNA reads TGTGCCAGCAGAAGAGGACTTTGGGGGAATGAGCAGTTCTTC. Amino acids: CASRRGLWGNEQFF.

The chain combines TRBV2 with TRBJ2-3; 7 positions match TRBD1. This CDR3 has 15 residues. V was pared by 6 bases and J by 0 bases, with 6 bases of the junction left unmatched. CDR1 and CDR2 (germline): SNHLY, FYNNEI. DNA of the CDR3: TGTGCCAGCAGACCGGACAGGCTCAGCACAGATACGCAGTATTTT. Its translation is CASRPDRLSTDTQYF.

This clone has ten or more counts. The DNA for the CDR3 is TGTGCCAGCAGCCTATCACTAGCACCGAACACCGGGGAGCTGTTTTTT. Translated: CASSLSLAPNTGELFF. The rearrangement links TRBV4-2 to TRBJ2-2; D possibly corresponds to TRBD2 (6 bases). The CDR3 contains 16 residues. Germline-derived CDR1 and CDR2 are LGHNA and YNFKEQ. Trimming removed 4 bases at V and 0 bases at J, with 12 bases between.

Here the CDR3 DNA reads TGTGCCAGCAGTTCGAGGCCGTGGGGCACTGAAGCTTTCTTT. This gives the protein CASSSRPWGTEAFF. The chain links TRBV25-1 to TRBJ1-1; D is unclear. This CDR3 region has 14 residues. V gave up 5 bases and J gave up 4 bases, with 14 bases separating them. Germline V gene sequence: CDR1 MGHDK, CDR2 SYGVNS.

J is TRBJ1-2 and V is TRBV5-5; no definite D call. V was cut by 3 bases and J by 7 bases, with 13 bases left in between. Germline V gene data show CDR1 as SGHKS and CDR2 as YYEKEE (reference sequence). The CDR3 runs 13 residues. The CDR3 DNA is TGTGCCAGCAGCTCCGGAACGCTGGGTGGCTACACCTTC. Protein product: CASSSGTLGGYTF.

The chain employs TRBV7-2 and TRBJ2-3, with 8 positions matching TRBD2. The CDR3 contains 15 residues. V was pared by 5 bases and J by 2 bases, with 6 bases of the junction left unmatched. From germline, CDR1 is SGHTA and CDR2 FQGNSA. The CDR3 bases are TGTGCCAGCAGCATACGAGCGGGGGTCACAGATACGCAGTATTTT. Translated, it gives CASSIRAGVTDTQYF.

The V and J genes are TRBV27 and TRBJ1-4; possibly TRBD1 for D (5 bases). The CDR3 runs 14 residues. The germline CDR1 and CDR2 sequences are MNHEY and SMNVEV (reference sequence). Trimming shortened V by 2 bases and J by 4 bases, and 8 bases separated the two germline ends. The DNA for the CDR3 is TGTGCCAGCAGTTTAAGGGGTATTAATGAAAAACTGTTTTTT. It specifies CASSLRGINEKLFF.

Here the CDR3 reads CASSYGQRGETQYF. CDR3 nucleotides: TGTGCCAGCAGTTACGGGCAGAGGGGGGAGACCCAGTACTTC. This chain joins TRBV6-5 and TRBJ2-5; D is perhaps TRBD1 (6 bases). CDR1 and CDR2 from the germline V gene are MNHEY and SVGAGI. Trimming removed 2 bases at V and 5 bases at J, with 12 bases between. CDR3 length equals 14 residues.

The gene calls are TRBV4-3 and TRBJ2-7; 10 positions match TRBD2. V shed 1 base, J shed 7 bases, and the junction held 13 bases outside the gene matches. The CDR3 runs 17 residues. Germline assignment: CDR1 LGHNA and CDR2 YSLEER. CDR3 nucleotides: TGCGCCAGCAGCCAAGTACCCGGCCTAGCGGGAGCGGAAGAGCAGTACTTC. This translates into CASSQVPGLAGAEEQYF.

The chain combines TRBV4-2 with TRBJ1-1; no reliable D call. Germline assignment: CDR1 LGHNA and CDR2 YNFKEQ. V was trimmed by 0 bases and J by 0 bases, leaving 5 bases between them. This CDR3 is 14 amino acids long. The CDR3 protein is CASSQEQMNTEAFF. For the CDR3, the DNA is TGTGCCAGCAGCCAAGAACAGATGAACACTGAAGCTTTCTTT.

The J gene is TRBJ2-1, the V gene TRBV2, with no clear D. Between the trimmed V and J ends, which lost 0 bases and 5 bases, there was a span of 11 bases. Germline-derived CDR1 and CDR2 are SNHLY and FYNNEI. This CDR3 contains 15 residues. Here the CDR3 DNA reads TGTGCCAGCAGTGAAGCGGTGCCGGTCGACAATGAGCAGTTCTTC. This translates into CASSEAVPVDNEQFF.